This T cell receptor beta chain was documented in a study of blood T cell repertoires in COVID-19. Across the whole study: Acute-phase and convalescent COVID-19 samples originated in the United States, Italy and Spain.

Categorization into cohorts depended on clinical history that participants reported. Measured with immunoSEQ multiplex PCR; TCRdb has only the in-frame clones, and not every one. The table has about 160,000 clones, about 86% seen once. This clone was seen more than once but under ten times. The CDR3 is 13 residues long. The germline V and J ends were trimmed by 6 bases and 1 base, with 9 bases remaining between them. Germline assignment: CDR1 MNHEY and CDR2 SVGAGI. Sequencing was performed on PBMCs or T cells enriched from blood (not recorded which). The clonotype comes from a man aged 45-60 years who had recovered from COVID-19. The chain recombines TRBV6-5 with TRBJ1-2; a possible D gene is TRBD1 (5 bases). As DNA, the CDR3 is TGTGCCAGCAGCCTGACAGTTAACTATGGCTACACCTTC. It codes for CASSLTVNYGYTF.